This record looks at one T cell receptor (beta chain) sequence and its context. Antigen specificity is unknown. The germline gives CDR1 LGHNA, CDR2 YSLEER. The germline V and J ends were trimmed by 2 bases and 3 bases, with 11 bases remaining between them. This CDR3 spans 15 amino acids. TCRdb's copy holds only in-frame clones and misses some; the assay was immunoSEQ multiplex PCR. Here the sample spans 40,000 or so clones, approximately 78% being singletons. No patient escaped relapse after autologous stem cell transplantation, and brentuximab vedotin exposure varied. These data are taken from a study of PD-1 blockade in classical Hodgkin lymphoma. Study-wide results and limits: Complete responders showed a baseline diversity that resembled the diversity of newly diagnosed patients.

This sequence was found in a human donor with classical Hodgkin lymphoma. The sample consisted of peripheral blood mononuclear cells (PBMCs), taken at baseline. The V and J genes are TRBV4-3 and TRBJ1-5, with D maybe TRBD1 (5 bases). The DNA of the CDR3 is TGCGCCAGCAGCCAAAATAGGGGAACCAATCAGCCCCAGCATTTT. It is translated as CASSQNRGTNQPQHF.